This T cell receptor beta chain appears in the sequencing data of a study of blood T cell repertoires in COVID-19. Study details: COVID-19 samples collected from the United States, Italy and Spain covered acute and convalescent phases. T cells, B-cell-depleted T cells, or PBMCs supplied cDNA or gDNA.

Sequencing was performed with immunoSEQ multiplex PCR; in TCRdb, only in-frame clones are kept and a portion is missing. The table shows 300,000 or so clones, with approximately 85% occurring only once. The CDR3 runs to 13 residues. V was clipped by 8 bases and J by 4 bases, with 14 bases between them. The germline gives CDR1 MDHEN, CDR2 SYDVKM. The rearrangement links TRBV28 to TRBJ1-2; weak D call: TRBD1 (6 bases). The specimen was peripheral blood. The receptor was derived from a woman aged 45 to 65 with acute or convalescent COVID-19. This chain's CDR3 is CASGLGAFYGYTF. As DNA, the CDR3 is TGTGCCAGCGGTCTGGGGGCTTTCTATGGCTACACCTTC.